This T cell receptor beta chain is from a study of shared clonotypes between healthy human individuals. Study-level information: Donor composition was a couple of women and three men, aged 18 to 49.

V dropped 6 bases and J dropped 4 bases, with 5 bases sitting between them. The CDR3 totals 11 residues. Germline CDR1 MNHEY, CDR2 SVGAGI. Naive CD8 isolation took CD45RO-negative cells positively selected for CCR7 and excluded terminally differentiated effector memory CD45RA+ cells. The study drew its donors from healthy HIV-negative adults without recent acute infections or vaccinations. Here immunoSEQ multiplex PCR was the method, and the copy in TCRdb shows in-frame clones only, minus some. Of roughly 2 million clones in the sample, less than 95% were seen once. The sequence was collected from a man between 18 and 29 years old in good health. The sample was naive CD8+ T cells sorted from blood. The chain carries TRBV6-5 and TRBJ2-3, with D uncertain. The CDR3 region has the DNA TGTGCCAGCAGATGGGCAGATACGCAGTATTTT. Amino acids: CASRWADTQYF.